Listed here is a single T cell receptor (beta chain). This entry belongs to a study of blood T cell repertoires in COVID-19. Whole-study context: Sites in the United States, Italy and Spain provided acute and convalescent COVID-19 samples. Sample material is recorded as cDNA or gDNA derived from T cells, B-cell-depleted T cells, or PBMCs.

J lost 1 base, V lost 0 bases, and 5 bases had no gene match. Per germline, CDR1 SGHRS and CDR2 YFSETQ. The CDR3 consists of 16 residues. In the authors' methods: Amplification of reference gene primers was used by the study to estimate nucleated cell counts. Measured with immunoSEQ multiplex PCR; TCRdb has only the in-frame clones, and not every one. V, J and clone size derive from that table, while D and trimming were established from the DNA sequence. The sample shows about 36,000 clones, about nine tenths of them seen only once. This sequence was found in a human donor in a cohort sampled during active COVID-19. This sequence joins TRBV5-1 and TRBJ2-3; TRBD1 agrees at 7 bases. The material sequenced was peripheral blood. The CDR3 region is CASSLAWTGGTDTQYF. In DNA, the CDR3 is TGCGCCAGCAGCTTGGCCTGGACAGGCGGCACAGATACGCAGTATTTT. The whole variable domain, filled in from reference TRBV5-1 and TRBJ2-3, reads KAGVTQTPRYLIKTRGQQVTLSCSPISGHRSVSWYQQTPGQGLQFLFEYFSETQRNKGNFPGRFSGRQFSNSRSEMNVSTLELGDSALYLCASSLAWTGGTDTQYFGPGTRLTVL.